This T cell receptor (beta chain) was retrieved from a study of T-cell reconstitution after alpha-beta-depleted transplantation in children. The CDR3 runs to 12 residues. Germline V gene lookup returns CDR1 SQVTM and CDR2 ANQGSEA. V lost 8 bases to trimming and J lost 7 bases; unmatched junction nucleotides: 4. Library preparation (for TCRbeta) was performed with unique molecular identifiers. TCRdb re-called the PCR reads through MiXCR, storing one row per CDR3 protein. The table has around 400,000 distinct CDR3 sequences, about 20% seen once. Many counts were recorded for this clonotype. The sequenced sample was PBMCs from the stem cell graft donor, obtained from the stem cell graft. The sequence was obtained from a human donor who donated a stem cell graft to a child with acute myeloid leukemia. This chain links TRBV29-1 with TRBJ2-2, with 10 positions matching TRBD1. The CDR3 spells CSTGQGDGELFF. CDR3 sequence (DNA): TGCAGCACCGGACAGGGGGACGGGGAGCTGTTTTTT.